This T cell receptor beta chain was sequenced during a study of blood T cells in healthy people across ages. Individuals who donated were healthy Caucasians from Russia aged roughly 6 to 100. Each donor's blood draw was roughly 9.5 milliliters of peripheral blood. Next came a second PCR, run for about 7 to 11 cycles, which used a sample-barcoded 5' primer along with a J-beta primer mix. TCRdb passed the 5' RACE reads through MiXCR, listing each CDR3 protein once. The sample shows almost 1 million distinct CDR3 sequences, about 53% of them seen only once. V lost 2 bases, J lost 3 bases, and 7 bases stayed unmatched. Germline CDR1 and CDR2: GTSNPN and SVGIG (reference sequence). This CDR3 is built from 14 residues. The sample holds a few counts of this clonotype. Its target is unknown. Study outcomes and limitations: PBMCs that were unsorted prevented a conclusive naive versus antigen-experienced comparison. The CMV status of each donor remained undetermined, and this could have confounded shifts in expanded clonotypes.

This receptor was identified in a woman aged 55 to 70 in good health. The source material was blood. The chain carries TRBV30 and TRBJ2-7; 7 bases are shared with TRBD2. CDR3 loop: CAWSRLAPLYEQYF. CDR3 bases: TGTGCCTGGAGTAGACTAGCACCTCTCTACGAGCAGTACTTC.